This TCR beta chain was captured by sequencing in a study of T cell changes during pregnancy in multiple sclerosis. The CDR3 covers 14 residues. Germline CDR1 SGHRS, CDR2 YFSETQ. V was cut by 4 bases and J by 1 base, with 11 bases left in between. The method was immunoSEQ multiplex PCR; TCRdb's version includes in-frame clones alone and lacks a portion of them. The sample records some 60,000 clones, about nine tenths being singletons. The source of this sequence is a female donor with multiple sclerosis, enrolled in a pregnancy study. The sequenced sample was CD4+ T cells from peripheral blood mononuclear cells, obtained in the first trimester of pregnancy. The rearrangement links TRBV5-1 to TRBJ1-2, with a tentative D call TRBD1 (6 bases). CDR3 coding DNA: TGCGCCAGCAGCCGGGACACCAGTAACTATGGCTACACCTTC. Its protein is CASSRDTSNYGYTF.